These T cell receptor beta chains were read from a single sample in a study of T cell responses to AZD1222 COVID-19 vaccine. Sequencing was performed with immunoSEQ multiplex PCR; in TCRdb, only in-frame clones are kept and a portion is missing. The data show over 85,000 clones, around 93% seen once. Sequences were derived from peripheral blood, sampled on day 0 of AZD1222 vaccination. Receptors were obtained from an adult in good health. Each CDR3 is given without its conserved first and last residue. Each record gives: V gene, J gene, CDR3 protein.

TRBV19	TRBJ1-5	ASSWGEKVQPQH
TRBV6-2/TRBV6-3	TRBJ2-7	ASSWGGSSYEQY
TRBV18	TRBJ1-2	ASSPEQQGGYT
TRBV11-3	TRBJ2-7	ASSLDQNHEQY
TRBV7-9	TRBJ2-7	ASSLAGRGRDEQY
TRBV27	TRBJ1-1	ASSYNQREAF
TRBV10-2	TRBJ2-7	ASTDVVWGSLGSYEQY
TRBV19	TRBJ2-1	ASSKTGPYNEQF
TRBV30	TRBJ1-2	AWSRAGSKLNYGYT
TRBV20-1	TRBJ2-7	SARDWDEQY
TRBV3-1/TRBV3-2	TRBJ1-2	ASSRGEGVQGYT
TRBV30	TRBJ2-5	AWSVSGVKTQY
TRBV12-5	TRBJ1-1	ASGLGTGSEAF
TRBV27	TRBJ2-7	ASRPTHSTGAYEQY
TRBV5-1	TRBJ1-1	ASSLYLGTATNTEAF
TRBV11-2	TRBJ1-6	ASSLDPDRASSYNSPLH
TRBV9	TRBJ2-4	ASSKTAAKNIQY
TRBV28	TRBJ2-2	ASCRGGRTGELF
TRBV5-1	TRBJ2-7	ASSGEEDEQY
TRBV25-1	TRBJ2-3	ASSAHTDTQY
TRBV24-1	TRBJ1-5	ATSASPRQNSNQPQH
TRBV3-1/TRBV3-2	TRBJ1-5	ASSQNYPRPAEPQH
TRBV29-1	TRBJ1-2	SASGNYGYT
TRBV18	TRBJ2-1	ASSPWTGGLNEQF
TRBV28	TRBJ1-5	ASSPDGEGSMQPQH
TRBV6-4	TRBJ1-5	ASSPGPGQPQH
TRBV6-1	TRBJ1-2	ASSEYWTDGDGYT
TRBV4-2	TRBJ1-2	ASSQDTGGYT
TRBV18	TRBJ2-6	ASSVGSGANVLT
TRBV2	TRBJ1-5	ASRGTGRGNQPQH
TRBV11-2	TRBJ1-1	ASSLSGYTEAF